This entry concerns a single T cell receptor beta chain. Its antigen is still unknown. The genomic DNA of each subset was split evenly across several immunoSEQ plates. Ten immunoSEQ deep assay plates served to sequence unsorted PBMC DNA. Measured with immunoSEQ multiplex PCR; TCRdb has only the in-frame clones, and not every one. This table holds 400,000 to 600,000 clones, 60% to 80% found once. The CDR3 has 17 residues. In germline, CDR1 is SGHTA, CDR2 FQGTGA. V dropped 1 base and J dropped 6; count of bases not matched to a gene: 6. This entry belongs to a study of shared clonotypes between healthy human individuals. General study results and limits: Enrolling few donors narrowed the genetic and exposure-history diversity that was represented.

The V and J genes are TRBV7-3 and TRBJ2-1; 13 bases line up with TRBD2. The specimen sequenced was PBMCs. This sequence was found in a woman aged 40 to 55 in good health. Some clones in this sample may be carry-over from other donors' samples. The CDR3 sequence is CASSLRGLAGAGNEQFF. As DNA, the CDR3 is TGTGCCAGCAGCTTAAGAGGACTAGCGGGAGCGGGCAATGAGCAGTTCTTC.